A selection of T cell receptor beta chains follows, all from one sample in a study of cytomegalovirus exposure and HLA in healthy donors. Some clones are missing from TCRdb's copy, which holds only in-frame ones; the method was immunoSEQ multiplex PCR. The table records some 340,000 clones, around 90% of them present only once. The specimen was PBMCs. The receptors originated from a woman in her twenties or thirties in good health and CMV-seropositive. Both conserved end residues are part of each CDR3. D genes are given only for firm matches. The size field is filled for only some rows; it gives once, few, many or a size class.

TRBJ2-6	TRBV28	-	-	TGTGCCAGCAGTCCCCCACACTCTGGGGCCAACGTCCTGACTTTC	CASSPPHSGANVLTF
TRBJ1-2	TRBV27	-	-	TGTGCCAGCAGTGGAGGGGGGGCGGTTGGGTATGGCTACACCTTC	CASSGGGAVGYGYTF
TRBJ2-7	TRBV28	TRBD1	-	TGTGCCAGCAGTCCCTACCAGGGGGCCTACGAGCAGTACTTC	CASSPYQGAYEQYF
TRBJ2-1	TRBV5-1	-	-	TGCGCCAGCAGCTTGGCTGGAGGGAAAGAGCAGTTCTTC	CASSLAGGKEQFF
TRBJ1-5	TRBV27	TRBD1	-	TGTGCCAGCAGTTTAACAGGGGGCAATCAGCCCCAGCATTTT	CASSLTGGNQPQHF
TRBJ1-2	TRBV30	TRBD1	few	TGTGCCTGGAGTGTAAACGGACAGGGTACCCGCTACACCTTC	CAWSVNGQGTRYTF
TRBJ1-2	TRBV5-6	-	-	TGTGCCAGCACCCCCGGGACGGACTATGGCTACACCTTC	CASTPGTDYGYTF
TRBJ2-3	TRBV15	TRBD1	-	TGTGCCACCAGCCCGGACAGGGCATCAGATACGCAGTATTTT	CATSPDRASDTQYF
TRBJ1-3	TRBV25-1	-	-	TGTGCCAGCAGTGAATTTAGGACGGAGGACTTCCACACCATATATTTT	CASSEFRTEDFHTIYF
TRBJ2-7	TRBV19	TRBD2	-	TGTGCCAGTAGTATACTAGCGGGGGGGCCGGGAGAGCAGTACTTC	CASSILAGGPGEQYF
TRBJ1-5	TRBV28	-	-	TGTGCCAGCAGTTTACCAAAAATGAGGACAGAGCTCAATCAGCCCCAGCATTTT	CASSLPKMRTELNQPQHF
TRBJ2-1	TRBV27	TRBD2	-	TGTGCCAGCAGGACTAGCGGCTCATACAATGAGCAGTTCTTC	CASRTSGSYNEQFF
TRBJ2-7	TRBV7-9	TRBD1	few	TGTGCCAGCAGACGTGTAGGATCGGGACAGGGGGAGTACGAGCAGTACTTC	CASRRVGSGQGEYEQYF
TRBJ2-5	TRBV7-3	-	once	TGTGCCAGCAGCCCAGGGAGCTGGGGGCAACGGCAAGAGACCCAGTACTTC	CASSPGSWGQRQETQYF
TRBJ1-1	TRBV28	TRBD1	-	TGTGCCAGCAGTCCGCGAACAGGGGGTGTTACTGAAGCTTTCTTT	CASSPRTGGVTEAFF
TRBJ2-7	TRBV6-4	TRBD1	-	TGTGCCAGCATAAGACTTGGGGTTTCTGGCTGGCAGGGGGCCTACGAGCAGTACTTC	CASIRLGVSGWQGAYEQYF
TRBJ2-2	TRBV5-1	TRBD2	-	TGCGCCAGCACCCATGGTAGCGGGAGTTACACCGGGGAGCTGTTTTTT	CASTHGSGSYTGELFF